This is a list of T cell receptor beta chains from one sample in a study of Graves' ophthalmopathy and Graves' hyperthyroidism. TCRdb re-derived calls from the multiplex PCR reads in MiXCR, one entry per CDR3 protein. The repertoire holds roughly 420,000 distinct CDR3 sequences, with around a fifth as singletons. Sequencing was carried out using peripheral blood. These receptors came from a woman between 18 and 29 years old with stable Graves' hyperthyroidism. The CDR3 runs from the conserved cysteine through the conserved F or W. A D gene is named only where the DNA matches it firmly. Only some rows state a clone size, as once, few, many or a class for expanded clones.

clone size: many; D gene: .; V gene: TRBV6-4; J gene: TRBJ2-7; CDR3 DNA: TGTGCCAGCAGTGAGTCGTGGGGAGACAGGAGGGCCTACGAGCAGTACTTC; CDR3 protein: CASSESWGDRRAYEQYF
clone size: .; D gene: .; V gene: TRBV11-1; J gene: TRBJ1-4; CDR3 DNA: TGTGCCAGCAGTTCTATAGGGGCAACTAATGAAAAACTGTTTTTT; CDR3 protein: CASSSIGATNEKLFF
clone size: .; D gene: TRBD2; V gene: TRBV28; J gene: TRBJ2-7; CDR3 DNA: TGTGCCACCAGACTAGCGGGAGCTCCCCCTAAAGAGCAGTACTTC; CDR3 protein: CATRLAGAPPKEQYF
clone size: many; D gene: .; V gene: TRBV5-8; J gene: TRBJ2-5; CDR3 DNA: TGTGCCAGCAGCCCCTTAACTAGCATAACCCAAGAGACCCAGTACTTC; CDR3 protein: CASSPLTSITQETQYF
clone size: .; D gene: .; V gene: TRBV6-2/TRBV6-3; J gene: TRBJ2-7; CDR3 DNA: TGTGCCAGCACCCCAGCGCGGAGCTCCTACGAGCAGTACTTC; CDR3 protein: CASTPARSSYEQYF
clone size: many; D gene: .; V gene: TRBV11-2; J gene: TRBJ2-5; CDR3 DNA: TGTGCCAGCACCGTAGTGGGCGAGACCCAGTACTTC; CDR3 protein: CASTVVGETQYF
clone size: .; D gene: .; V gene: TRBV28; J gene: TRBJ2-7; CDR3 DNA: TGTGCCAGGGCAGACAGAACGGAGGACGAGCAGTACTTC; CDR3 protein: CARADRTEDEQYF
clone size: .; D gene: .; V gene: TRBV6-1; J gene: TRBJ1-1; CDR3 DNA: TGTGCCAGCACCGACATTCGGGGGATGAACACTGAAGCTTTCTTT; CDR3 protein: CASTDIRGMNTEAFF
clone size: .; D gene: .; V gene: TRBV11-1; J gene: TRBJ1-1; CDR3 DNA: TGTGCCAGCAGCCCGGGACTGAGCACTGAAGCTTTCTTT; CDR3 protein: CASSPGLSTEAFF
clone size: .; D gene: TRBD2; V gene: TRBV20-1; J gene: TRBJ2-5; CDR3 DNA: TGCAGTGCTTGGGGAGTAGCGGGGAGGGTCGGAGAGACCCAGTACTTC; CDR3 protein: CSAWGVAGRVGETQYF
clone size: .; D gene: .; V gene: TRBV6-5; J gene: TRBJ1-2; CDR3 DNA: TGTGCCAGCAGTTACTCGAGGGGAGGGGGGTTAGATGGCTACACCTTC; CDR3 protein: CASSYSRGGGLDGYTF
clone size: .; D gene: TRBD2; V gene: TRBV20-1; J gene: TRBJ2-2; CDR3 DNA: TGCAGTGCTAGAGATATACTAGCGGGGAACACCGGGGAGCTGTTTTTT; CDR3 protein: CSARDILAGNTGELFF
clone size: few; D gene: TRBD1; V gene: TRBV5-1; J gene: TRBJ2-7; CDR3 DNA: TGCGCCAGCAGCCGCCGGGGACAGACCTACGAGCAGTACTTC; CDR3 protein: CASSRRGQTYEQYF
clone size: .; D gene: .; V gene: TRBV9; J gene: TRBJ2-5; CDR3 DNA: TGTGCCAGCAGCGACCGGACATCGGAGACCCAGTACTTC; CDR3 protein: CASSDRTSETQYF
clone size: many; D gene: TRBD1; V gene: TRBV6-2/TRBV6-3; J gene: TRBJ1-2; CDR3 DNA: TGTGCCAGCAGTGACGCCGGGACAGCGGGCGGCTACACCTTC; CDR3 protein: CASSDAGTAGGYTF
clone size: many; D gene: TRBD1; V gene: TRBV15; J gene: TRBJ2-7; CDR3 DNA: TGTGCCACCAGCAGAGTAGGGGGCGGCGAGCAGTACTTC; CDR3 protein: CATSRVGGGEQYF
clone size: many; D gene: TRBD2; V gene: TRBV12-3/TRBV12-4; J gene: TRBJ2-5; CDR3 DNA: TGTGCCAGCAGCACTAGCGGGCCAGAGACCCAGTACTTC; CDR3 protein: CASSTSGPETQYF
clone size: .; D gene: .; V gene: TRBV6-1; J gene: TRBJ2-7; CDR3 DNA: TGTGCCAGCACATCGACTACCGCGTCGCTCGAGCAGTACTTC; CDR3 protein: CASTSTTASLEQYF
clone size: many; D gene: .; V gene: TRBV28; J gene: TRBJ2-7; CDR3 DNA: TGTGCCAGCAGTTTAGGTCCTACCTACGAGCAGTACTTC; CDR3 protein: CASSLGPTYEQYF
clone size: few; D gene: TRBD2; V gene: TRBV7-3; J gene: TRBJ2-2; CDR3 DNA: TGTGCCAGCAGCTTAAGGGCTAGCGGAGCCGGGGAGCTGTTTTTT; CDR3 protein: CASSLRASGAGELFF
clone size: many; D gene: TRBD1; V gene: TRBV5-1; J gene: TRBJ1-3; CDR3 DNA: TGCGCCAGCAGCGGCGACGGGACAGACCCTACCGTCTTTTTT; CDR3 protein: CASSGDGTDPTVFF
clone size: many; D gene: .; V gene: TRBV2; J gene: TRBJ1-2; CDR3 DNA: TGTGCCAGCAGTGAAGCGGTCCCCAGGGGCTATGGCTACACCTTC; CDR3 protein: CASSEAVPRGYGYTF